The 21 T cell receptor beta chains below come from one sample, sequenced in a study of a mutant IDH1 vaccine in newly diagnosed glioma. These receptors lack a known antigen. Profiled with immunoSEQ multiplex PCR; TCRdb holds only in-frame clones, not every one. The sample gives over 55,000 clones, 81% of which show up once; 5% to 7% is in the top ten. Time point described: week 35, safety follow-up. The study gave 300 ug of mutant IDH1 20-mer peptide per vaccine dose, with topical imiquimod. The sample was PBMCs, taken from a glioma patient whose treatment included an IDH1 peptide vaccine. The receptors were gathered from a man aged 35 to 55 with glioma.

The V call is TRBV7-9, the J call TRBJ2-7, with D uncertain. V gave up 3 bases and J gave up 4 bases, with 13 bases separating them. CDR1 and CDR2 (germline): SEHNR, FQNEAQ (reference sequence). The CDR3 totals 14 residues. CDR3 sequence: CASSFDAGLYEQYF. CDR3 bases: TGTGCCAGCAGCTTTGATGCCGGGTTGTACGAGCAGTACTTC.

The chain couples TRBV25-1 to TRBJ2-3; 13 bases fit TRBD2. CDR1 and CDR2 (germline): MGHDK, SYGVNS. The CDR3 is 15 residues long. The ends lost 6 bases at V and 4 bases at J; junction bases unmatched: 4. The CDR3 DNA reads TGTGCCAGCAGAACTAGCGGGGGGGCCGCAGATACGCAGTATTTT. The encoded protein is CASRTSGGAADTQYF.

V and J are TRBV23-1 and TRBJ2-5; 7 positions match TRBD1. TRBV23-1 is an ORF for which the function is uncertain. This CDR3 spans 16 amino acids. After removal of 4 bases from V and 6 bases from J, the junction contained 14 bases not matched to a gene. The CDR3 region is CASSPIDQQGIKTQYF. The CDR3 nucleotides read TGCGCCAGCAGTCCAATCGATCAACAGGGGATAAAGACCCAGTACTTC.

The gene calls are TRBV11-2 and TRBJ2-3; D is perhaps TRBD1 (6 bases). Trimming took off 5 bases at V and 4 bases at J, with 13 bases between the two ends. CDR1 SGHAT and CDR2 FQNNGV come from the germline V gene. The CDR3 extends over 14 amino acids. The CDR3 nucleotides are TGTGCCAGCAGCCTATTGGGGGCGTCAGATACGCAGTATTTT. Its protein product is CASSLLGASDTQYF.

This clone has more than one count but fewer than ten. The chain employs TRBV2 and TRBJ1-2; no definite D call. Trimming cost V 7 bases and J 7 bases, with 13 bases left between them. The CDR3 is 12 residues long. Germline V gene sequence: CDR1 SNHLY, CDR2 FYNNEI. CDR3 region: CASIIDYAGYTF. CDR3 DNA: TGTGCCAGCATCATTGACTATGCTGGCTACACCTTC.

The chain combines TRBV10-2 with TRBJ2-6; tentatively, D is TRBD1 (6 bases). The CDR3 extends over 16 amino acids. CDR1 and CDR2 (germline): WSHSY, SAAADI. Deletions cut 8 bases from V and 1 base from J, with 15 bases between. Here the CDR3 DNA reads TGCGCCAGCTCCCGGGACACCTATTCTGGGGCCAACGTCCTGACTTTC. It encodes CASSRDTYSGANVLTF.

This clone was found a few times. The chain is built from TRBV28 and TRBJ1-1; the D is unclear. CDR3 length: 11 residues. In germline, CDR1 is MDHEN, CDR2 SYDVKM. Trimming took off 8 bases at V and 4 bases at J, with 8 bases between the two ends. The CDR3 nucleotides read TGTGCCAGCCGGAAGGGCACTGAAGCTTTCTTT. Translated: CASRKGTEAFF.

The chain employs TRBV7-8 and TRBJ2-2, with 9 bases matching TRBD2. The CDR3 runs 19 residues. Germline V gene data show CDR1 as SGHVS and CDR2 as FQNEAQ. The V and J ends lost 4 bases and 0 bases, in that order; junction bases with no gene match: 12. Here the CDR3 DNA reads TGTGCCAGCAGCTCCCATCGGGGCGGGACTAGCTCGAACACCGGGGAGCTGTTTTTT. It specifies CASSSHRGGTSSNTGELFF.

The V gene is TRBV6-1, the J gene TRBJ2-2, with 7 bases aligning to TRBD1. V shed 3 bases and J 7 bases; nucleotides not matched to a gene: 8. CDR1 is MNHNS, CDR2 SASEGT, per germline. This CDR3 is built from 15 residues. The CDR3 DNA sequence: TGTGCCAGCAGTGAGGCCAGGGGGAGATTCGGGGAGCTGTTTTTT. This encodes CASSEARGRFGELFF.

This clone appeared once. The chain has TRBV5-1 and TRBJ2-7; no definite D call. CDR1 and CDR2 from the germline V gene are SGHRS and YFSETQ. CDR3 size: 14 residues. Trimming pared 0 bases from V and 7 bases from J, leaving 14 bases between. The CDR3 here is CASSLGSQFGEQYF. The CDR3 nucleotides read TGCGCCAGCAGCTTGGGTTCTCAGTTTGGGGAGCAGTACTTC.

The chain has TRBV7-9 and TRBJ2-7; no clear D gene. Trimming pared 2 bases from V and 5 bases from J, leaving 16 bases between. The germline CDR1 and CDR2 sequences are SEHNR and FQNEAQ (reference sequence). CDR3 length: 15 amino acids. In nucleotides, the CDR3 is TGTGCCAGCAGCTTATCTGCGACGCTCCGGGACGAGCAGTACTTC. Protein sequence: CASSLSATLRDEQYF.

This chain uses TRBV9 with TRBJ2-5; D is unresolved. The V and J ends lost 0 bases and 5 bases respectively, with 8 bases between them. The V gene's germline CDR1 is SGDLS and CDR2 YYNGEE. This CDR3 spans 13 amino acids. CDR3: CASSVEGIETQYF. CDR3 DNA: TGTGCCAGCAGCGTAGAAGGGATCGAGACCCAGTACTTC.

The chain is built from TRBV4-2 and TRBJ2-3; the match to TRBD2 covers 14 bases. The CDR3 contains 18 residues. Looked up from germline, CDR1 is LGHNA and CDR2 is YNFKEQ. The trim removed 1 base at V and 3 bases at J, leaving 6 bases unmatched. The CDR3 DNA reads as TGTGCCAGCAGCCAAGGACTAGCGGGAGGGAGTTATACAGATACGCAGTATTTT. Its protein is CASSQGLAGGSYTDTQYF.

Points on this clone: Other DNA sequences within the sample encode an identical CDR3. The CDR3 region has the DNA TGTGCCAGCGGGAGGGGGCGGGACACTGAAGCTTTCTTT. It yields the protein CASGRGRDTEAFF. V gene TRBV27 combines with J gene TRBJ1-1; 7 bases are shared with TRBD1. The CDR3 sequence is 13 residues long. The V gene end was trimmed by 8 bases and the J gene end by 3 bases; junction bases not matched to a gene: 6. Germline CDR1 MNHEY, CDR2 SMNVEV (reference sequence).

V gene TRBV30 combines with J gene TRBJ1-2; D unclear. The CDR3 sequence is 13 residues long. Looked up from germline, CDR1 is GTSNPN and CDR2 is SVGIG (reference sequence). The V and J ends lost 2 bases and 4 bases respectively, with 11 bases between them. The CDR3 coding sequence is TGTGCCTGGAGTCCCGGGGATAGCTATGGCTACACCTTC. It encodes CAWSPGDSYGYTF.

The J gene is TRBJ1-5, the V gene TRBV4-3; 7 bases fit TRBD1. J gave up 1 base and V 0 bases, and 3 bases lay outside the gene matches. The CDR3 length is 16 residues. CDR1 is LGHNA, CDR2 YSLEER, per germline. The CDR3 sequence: CASSQDPGQSNQPQHF. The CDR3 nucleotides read TGCGCCAGCAGCCAAGATCCGGGACAGAGCAATCAGCCCCAGCATTTT.

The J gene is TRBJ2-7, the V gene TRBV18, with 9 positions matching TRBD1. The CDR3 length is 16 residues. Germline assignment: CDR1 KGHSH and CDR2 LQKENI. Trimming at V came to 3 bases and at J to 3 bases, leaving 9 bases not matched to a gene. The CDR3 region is CASSPPSGTGIYEQYF. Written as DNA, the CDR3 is TGTGCCAGCTCACCCCCATCCGGGACAGGGATCTACGAGCAGTACTTC.

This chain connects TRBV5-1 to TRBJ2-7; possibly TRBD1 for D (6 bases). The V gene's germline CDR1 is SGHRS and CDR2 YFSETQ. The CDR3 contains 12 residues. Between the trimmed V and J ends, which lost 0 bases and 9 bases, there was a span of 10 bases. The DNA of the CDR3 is TGCGCCAGCAGCTTGGAACAGGGCGGGCAGTACTTC. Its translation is CASSLEQGGQYF.

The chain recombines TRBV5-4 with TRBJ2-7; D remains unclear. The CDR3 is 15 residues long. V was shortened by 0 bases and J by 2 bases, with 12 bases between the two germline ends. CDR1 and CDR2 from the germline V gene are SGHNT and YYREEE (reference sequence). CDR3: CASSLVPQPAYEQYF. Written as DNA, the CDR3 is TGTGCCAGCAGCTTGGTACCACAGCCAGCCTACGAGCAGTACTTC.

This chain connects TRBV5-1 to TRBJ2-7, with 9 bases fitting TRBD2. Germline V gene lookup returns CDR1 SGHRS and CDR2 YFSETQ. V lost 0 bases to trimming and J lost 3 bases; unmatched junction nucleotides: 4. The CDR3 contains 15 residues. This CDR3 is CASSLAGGGDYEQYF. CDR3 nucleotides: TGCGCCAGCAGCTTGGCGGGCGGGGGGGACTACGAGCAGTACTTC.

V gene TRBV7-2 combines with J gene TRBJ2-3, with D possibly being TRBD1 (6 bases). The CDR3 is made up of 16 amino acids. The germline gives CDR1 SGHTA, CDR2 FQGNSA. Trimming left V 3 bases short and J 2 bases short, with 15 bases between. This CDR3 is CASSLGRDTFTDTQYF. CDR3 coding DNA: TGTGCCAGCAGCTTGGGCCGGGACACCTTCACAGATACGCAGTATTTT.